One and the same sample provided the 31 T cell receptor beta chains below, sequenced in a study of sequential checkpoint blockade in melanoma. Treatment given: randomized to nivolumab then ipilimumab (arm A) or the reverse (arm B). TCRdb keeps only in-frame clones here, not all; method: immunoSEQ multiplex PCR. The data show under 12,000 clones, around four fifths seen once. Material: CD8+ T cells sorted from blood (inferred from file names), obtained from a patient given nivolumab and ipilimumab in sequence. Source of these receptors: a human donor with melanoma.

V usage is TRBV7-6 and J usage is TRBJ1-1, with TRBD1 matching over 8 bases. This CDR3 spans 20 amino acids. The V gene end was trimmed by 4 bases and the J gene end by 0 bases; junction bases not matched to a gene: 19. Germline lookup yields CDR1 SGHVS and CDR2 FNYEAQ. The CDR3 loop is CASSSPGQDWERVMNTEAFF. CDR3 bases: TGTGCCAGCAGCTCGCCGGGACAGGACTGGGAAAGGGTAATGAACACTGAAGCTTTCTTT.

V and J are TRBV15 and TRBJ2-2, with TRBD2 identical over 7 bases. The V gene's germline CDR1 is LNHNV and CDR2 YYDKDF (reference sequence). This CDR3 comprises 16 residues. Trimming cost V 2 bases and J 4 bases; bases outside gene matches: 7. In nucleotides, the CDR3 is TGTGCCACCAGCAGATTGGGGGGGGAGATCACCGGGGAGCTGTTTTTT. The encoded protein is CATSRLGGEITGELFF.

The chain uses TRBV6-1 and TRBJ1-1, with D possibly TRBD1 on 6 matching bases. The CDR3 is 15 residues long. Trimming took 6 bases from V and 7 from J, leaving 21 bases between them. CDR1 is MNHNS, CDR2 SASEGT, per germline. This CDR3 reads CASSLTRTEGFEAFF. In DNA form, the CDR3 reads TGTGCCAGCAGCCTGACGAGGACAGAGGGTTTTGAAGCTTTCTTT.

The rearrangement joins TRBV5-8 to TRBJ2-7; 8 positions match TRBD2. This CDR3 is built from 13 residues. Germline CDR1 is SGHTS and CDR2 is YDEGEE. Trimming at V came to 3 bases and at J to 6 bases, leaving 5 bases not matched to a gene. The CDR3 loop reads CASSSGLASEQYF. The CDR3 bases are TGTGCCAGCAGCTCAGGACTAGCCAGCGAGCAGTACTTC.

The chain joins TRBV6-5 to TRBJ2-2, with TRBD2 matching 11 bases. The CDR3 runs 15 residues. Germline CDR1 is MNHEY and CDR2 is SVGAGI. The J segment lost 5 bases and the V segment lost 1 base, leaving 0 bases of the junction unmatched. The CDR3 bases are TGTGCCAGCAGTTACTTAGCGGGAGGGACCGGGGAGCTGTTTTTT. It yields the protein CASSYLAGGTGELFF.

J is TRBJ2-7 and V is TRBV7-8, with 8 bases identical to TRBD1. The CDR3 sequence is 13 residues long. The V and J ends lost 5 bases and 5 bases, in that order; junction bases with no gene match: 5. Germline V gene lookup returns CDR1 SGHVS and CDR2 FQNEAQ. CDR3: CASSATGAHEQYF. As DNA, the CDR3 is TGTGCCAGCAGCGCGACAGGGGCCCACGAGCAGTACTTC. The full variable domain, completed using reference TRBV7-8 and TRBJ2-7, is GAGVSQSPRYKVAKRGQDVALRCDPISGHVSLFWYQQALGQGPEFLTYFQNEAQLDKSGLPSDRFFAERPEGSVSTLKIQRTQQEDSAVYLCASSATGAHEQYFGPGTRLTVT.

Here the CDR3 reads CASSPLNTGVYGYTF. The CDR3 DNA reads TGTGCCAGCAGCCCCCTCAACACGGGAGTCTATGGCTACACCTTC. The V gene is TRBV5-4, the J gene TRBJ1-2, with no clear D. Deletions cut 4 bases from V and 4 bases from J, with 17 bases between. Germline V gene sequence: CDR1 SGHNT, CDR2 YYREEE (reference sequence). CDR3 length: 15 amino acids.

This chain joins TRBV5-1 and TRBJ2-1, with TRBD2 identical over 11 bases. The CDR3 consists of 14 residues. The germline CDR1 and CDR2 sequences are SGHRS and YFSETQ. Trimming removed 5 bases from V and 8 bases from J; junction bases left unmatched: 6. The CDR3 is CASSTSGSPYEQFF. CDR3 DNA: TGCGCCAGCAGTACTAGCGGGAGCCCCTATGAGCAGTTCTTC. The entire variable domain, with the rest obtained from reference TRBV5-1 and TRBJ2-1, is as follows: KAGVTQTPRYLIKTRGQQVTLSCSPISGHRSVSWYQQTPGQGLQFLFEYFSETQRNKGNFPGRFSGRQFSNSRSEMNVSTLELGDSALYLCASSTSGSPYEQFFGPGTRLTVL.

The rearrangement links TRBV6-1 to TRBJ2-7; possible D gene TRBD1, 6 bases. Trimming shortened V by 5 bases and J by 0 bases, and 11 bases separated the two germline ends. Germline V gives CDR1 MNHNS, CDR2 SASEGT. This CDR3 contains 14 residues. For the CDR3, the DNA is TGTGCCAGCAGTCAGAGGGGACACTCCTACGAGCAGTACTTC. It yields the protein CASSQRGHSYEQYF.

A single count supports this clone. The V and J genes are TRBV6-1 and TRBJ1-1; D remains ambiguous. Trimming took off 2 bases at V and 1 base at J, with 14 bases between the two ends. Looked up from germline, CDR1 is MNHNS and CDR2 is SASEGT. This CDR3 has 16 amino acids. CDR3 sequence (DNA): TGTGCCAGCAGTGAATGGAGGTGGGAGAGGAACACTGAAGCTTTCTTT. Translated, it gives CASSEWRWERNTEAFF.

This clone was counted a single time. V gene TRBV25-1 combines with J gene TRBJ2-3; 7 nucleotides align to TRBD2. Losses at the gene ends were 8 bases for V and 4 bases for J; bases not matched to a gene: 9. CDR3 length: 14 residues. Per the germline V gene, CDR1 is MGHDK and CDR2 is SYGVNS. CDR3 sequence reads: CASSRAGSADTQYF. The CDR3 DNA reads TGTGCCAGCTCCCGAGCGGGGTCGGCAGATACGCAGTATTTT.

This clone was detected only a few times. The CDR3 sequence is CASSHQDRVSSPLHF. In DNA, the CDR3 is TGTGCCAGCAGCCATCAGGACAGGGTTTCTTCACCCCTCCACTTT. The chain combines TRBV14 with TRBJ1-6, with TRBD1 matching 8 bases. This CDR3 is 15 amino acids long. The germline CDR1 and CDR2 sequences are SGHDN and FVKESK. J lost 9 bases, V lost 3 bases, and 7 bases had no gene match.

The V and J genes are TRBV5-1 and TRBJ2-1, with TRBD1 matching over 7 bases. CDR1 and CDR2 (germline): SGHRS, YFSETQ. There are 16 residues in the CDR3. With 3 bases clipped from V and 2 bases from J, the junction kept 8 bases outside the gene matches. CDR3 residues: CASSSNDREAYNEQFF. In DNA form, the CDR3 reads TGCGCCAGCAGCTCTAACGACAGGGAAGCCTACAATGAGCAGTTCTTC.

The chain carries TRBV7-6 and TRBJ2-3; 12 nucleotides align to TRBD2. Germline trimming cut 1 base from V and 5 bases from J; bases unmatched to any gene: 19. Germline V gives CDR1 SGHVS, CDR2 FNYEAQ. The CDR3 runs 21 residues. CDR3 bases: TGTGCCAGCAGCTTAGAGCCGGCGGCTAGCGGGAGGGCCCACGAAGGAGATACGCAGTATTTT. Encoded protein: CASSLEPAASGRAHEGDTQYF.

The rearrangement links TRBV7-9 to TRBJ1-2; D perhaps matches TRBD1 (6 bases). Germline V CDR1 and CDR2: SEHNR, FQNEAQ (reference sequence). The CDR3 extends over 14 amino acids. The ends were cut back, 0 bases at V and 8 bases at J, with 13 bases in the middle. The CDR3 DNA reads as TGTGCCAGCAGCTTAGCCAACATAGGGGGAGGCTACACCTTC. Amino acid sequence: CASSLANIGGGYTF.

The J gene is TRBJ2-3, the V gene TRBV6-1; TRBD2 matches 7 bases. This CDR3 contains 19 residues. V shed 1 base, J shed 4 bases, and the junction held 17 bases outside the gene matches. CDR1 and CDR2 from the germline V gene are MNHNS and SASEGT. The CDR3 reads CASSEGPGRGEGLADTQYF. The CDR3 nucleotides are TGTGCCAGCAGTGAAGGTCCGGGTCGGGGGGAAGGGTTGGCAGATACGCAGTATTTT.

The chain uses TRBV15 and TRBJ2-5, with TRBD2 matching 7 bases. The J call may be incorrect, as the DNA end agrees better with TRBJ2-7. The CDR3 is made up of 14 amino acids. Per the germline V gene, CDR1 is LNHNV and CDR2 is YYDKDF (reference sequence). CDR3 DNA sequence: TGTGCCACCAGCAGCTCTAGCGGACCTTACGAGCAGTACTTC. Its protein is CATSSSSGPYEQYF.

This clone was detected only a few times. This chain links TRBV18 with TRBJ2-7; D uncertain. The germline V and J ends were trimmed by 2 bases and 2 bases, with 13 bases remaining between them. The germline CDR1 and CDR2 sequences are KGHSH and LQKENI. The CDR3 sequence is 15 residues long. The CDR3 sequence: CASSPGSLGAYEQYF. CDR3 nucleotides: TGTGCCAGCTCACCAGGTTCACTCGGTGCCTACGAGCAGTACTTC.

The chain has TRBV27 and TRBJ2-7, with 7 bases fitting TRBD1. The V gene end was trimmed by 6 bases and the J gene end by 3 bases; junction bases not matched to a gene: 11. The CDR3 runs to 15 residues. Germline loops: CDR1 MNHEY, CDR2 SMNVEV (reference sequence). CDR3 sequence reads: CASRANRDRYYEQYF. The CDR3 region has the DNA TGTGCCAGCAGGGCGAACCGGGACAGATACTACGAGCAGTACTTC.

This clone showed up just once. The chain couples TRBV6-1 to TRBJ1-5; 8 bases are a match to TRBD1. The CDR3 totals 15 residues. The ends lost 5 bases at V and 1 base at J; junction bases unmatched: 4. From germline, CDR1 is MNHNS and CDR2 SASEGT. The CDR3 sequence: CASSPDRGSNQPQHF. As DNA, the CDR3 is TGTGCCAGCAGTCCCGACAGGGGCAGCAATCAGCCCCAGCATTTT.

The chain employs TRBV4-1 and TRBJ1-1; D gene unclear. CDR1 MGHRA and CDR2 YSYEKL come from the germline V gene. V lost 4 bases, J lost 8 bases, and 14 bases lay in between. The CDR3 runs 13 residues. CDR3 loop: CASSLNGGSEAFF. The CDR3 nucleotides are TGCGCCAGCAGCCTTAACGGCGGCTCGGAAGCTTTCTTT.

The CDR3 coding sequence is TGTGCCACCAGCAGAGAAGGGGGCGCGGGCACTGAAGCTTTCTTT. Protein product: CATSREGGAGTEAFF. The V and J genes are TRBV15 and TRBJ1-1, with 7 bases aligning to TRBD1. Germline V gene sequence: CDR1 LNHNV, CDR2 YYDKDF (reference sequence). The CDR3 is 15 residues long. J lost 4 bases, V lost 0 bases, and 5 bases had no gene match.

Judged by abundance, this clone is large. The V and J genes are TRBV19 and TRBJ1-1, with a weak D call TRBD1 (6 bases). This CDR3 contains 13 residues. V was clipped by 8 bases and J by 1 base, with 11 bases between them. Germline CDR1 is LNHDA and CDR2 is SQIVND (reference sequence). CDR3 loop: CASHRTENTEAFF. Here the CDR3 DNA reads TGTGCCAGTCATAGGACAGAGAACACTGAAGCTTTCTTT.

The gene calls are TRBV11-3 and TRBJ1-2, with D hard to call. This CDR3 has 13 amino acids. Between the trimmed V and J ends, which lost 5 bases and 4 bases, there was a span of 11 bases. Germline V CDR1 and CDR2: SGHNT, YENEEA. This chain's CDR3 is CASSRGRLYGYTF. The CDR3 DNA follows: TGTGCCAGCAGCCGAGGGAGACTCTATGGCTACACCTTC.

This clone occurred once. This sequence joins TRBV13 and TRBJ1-2; D possibly corresponds to TRBD1 (6 bases). Trimming cost V 2 bases and J 2 bases, with 6 bases left between them. CDR3 length equals 13 residues. The germline CDR1 and CDR2 sequences are PRHDT and FYEKMQ (reference sequence). The CDR3 coding sequence is TGTGCCAGCAGCTTACAGGGGAACTATGGCTACACCTTC. As protein: CASSLQGNYGYTF.

This clone was detected a few times. This chain uses TRBV28 with TRBJ1-1, with 9 bases matching TRBD1. The CDR3 is 16 amino acids. Trimming took 6 bases from V and 2 from J; bases not matched to a gene: 10. The V gene's germline CDR1 is MDHEN and CDR2 SYDVKM. The CDR3 DNA sequence: TGTGCCAGCAGCCCCTCAACAGGGGGCCGAAACACTGAAGCTTTCTTT. It translates to CASSPSTGGRNTEAFF.

This chain uses TRBV7-6 with TRBJ2-7, with D possibly being TRBD1 (6 bases). There are 14 residues in the CDR3. Germline values: CDR1 SGHVS, CDR2 FNYEAQ. Trimming removed 3 bases at V and 6 bases at J, with 15 bases between. CDR3: CASSFRGPPSEQYF. DNA of the CDR3: TGTGCCAGCAGCTTCAGGGGACCGCCCAGCGAGCAGTACTTC.

V gene TRBV27 combines with J gene TRBJ2-1, with D possibly TRBD2 on 6 matching bases. Trimming stripped 5 bases from V and 0 bases from J, with 11 bases between. The CDR3 contains 15 residues. Germline CDR1 is MNHEY and CDR2 is SMNVEV (reference sequence). The CDR3 sequence is CASSRGKSSYNEQFF. CDR3 nucleotide sequence: TGTGCCAGCAGTCGGGGGAAGAGCTCCTACAATGAGCAGTTCTTC.

The chain links TRBV11-2 to TRBJ2-1; D remains ambiguous. Germline V lookup: CDR1 SGHAT, CDR2 FQNNGV. With 3 bases removed from V and 3 bases from J, the gap between germline ends came to 9 bases. This CDR3 spans 14 amino acids. CDR3 in amino acids: CASSFGELYNEQFF. The CDR3 nucleotides are TGTGCCAGCAGCTTTGGAGAACTCTACAATGAGCAGTTCTTC.

This chain links TRBV6-9 with TRBJ1-2; D unclear. Trimming pared 7 bases from V and 5 bases from J, leaving 20 bases between. Germline loops: CDR1 MNHGY, CDR2 SVAAGI. The CDR3 covers 15 residues. CDR3 protein: CASTTSGEGLYGYTF. The CDR3 DNA follows: TGTGCCAGCACCACATCCGGGGAAGGACTATATGGCTACACCTTC.

The chain recombines TRBV27 with TRBJ2-3, with 8 bases that match TRBD1. CDR1 and CDR2 (germline): MNHEY, SMNVEV (reference sequence). With 4 bases clipped from V and 3 bases from J, the junction kept 6 bases outside the gene matches. The CDR3 spans 15 residues. CDR3 sequence: CASSSQGAWTDTQYF. CDR3 in DNA: TGTGCCAGCAGTTCCCAGGGGGCTTGGACAGATACGCAGTATTTT.